This T cell receptor (beta chain) was sequenced for a study of T cell responses to AZD1222 COVID-19 vaccine. Study-wide results and limits: Seropositive status at baseline applied to only six AZD1222 recipients. As reported, nearly half of all spike-specific TCRs target variant regions that are unmutated.

On this clone itself: No antigen is known for it.

TCRdb's table, derived via immunoSEQ multiplex PCR, lists solely in-frame clones and lacks some. The sample lists roughly 120,000 clones, 90% to 95% occurring once. The CDR3 is made up of 10 amino acids. From germline, CDR1 is SEHNR and CDR2 FQNEAQ (reference sequence). V was clipped by 3 bases and J by 8 bases, with 4 bases between them. Sequencing used peripheral blood, obtained on day 0 of AZD1222 vaccination. The rearrangement joins TRBV7-9 to TRBJ1-1; D uncertain. This TCR derives from an adult in good health. CDR3: CASSLVEAFF. CDR3 bases: TGTGCCAGCAGCTTGGTGGAAGCTTTCTTT.